This T cell receptor beta chain was recovered during a study of blood T cell repertoires in COVID-19. The protocol was immunoSEQ multiplex PCR, while the TCRdb copy is restricted to in-frame clones and leaves out a portion. This table holds 45,000 to 55,000 clones, about 81% found once. Germline V lookup: CDR1 KGHSH, CDR2 LQKENI. The CDR3 has 14 amino acids. V lost 0 bases and J lost 2, with 7 bases in between. Sequenced: peripheral blood. This chain connects TRBV18 to TRBJ1-2; D gene unclear. This TCR came from a middle-aged man with active COVID-19. The CDR3 DNA sequence: TGTGCCAGCTCACCACCGACATACAACTATGGCTACACCTTC. Residues: CASSPPTYNYGYTF.